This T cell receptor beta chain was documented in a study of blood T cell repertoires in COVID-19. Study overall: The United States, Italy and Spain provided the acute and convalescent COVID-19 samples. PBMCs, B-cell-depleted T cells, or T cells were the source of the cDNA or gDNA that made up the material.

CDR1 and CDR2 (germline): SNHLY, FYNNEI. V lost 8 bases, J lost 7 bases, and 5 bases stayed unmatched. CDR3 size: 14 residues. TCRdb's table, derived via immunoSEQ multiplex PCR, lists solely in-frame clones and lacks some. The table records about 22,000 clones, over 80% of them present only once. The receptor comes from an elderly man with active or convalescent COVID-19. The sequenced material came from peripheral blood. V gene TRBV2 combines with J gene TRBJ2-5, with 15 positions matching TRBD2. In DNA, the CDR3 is TGTGCCAGCGGACTAGCGGGGGGGATGGGGACCCAGTACTTC. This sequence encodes CASGLAGGMGTQYF.